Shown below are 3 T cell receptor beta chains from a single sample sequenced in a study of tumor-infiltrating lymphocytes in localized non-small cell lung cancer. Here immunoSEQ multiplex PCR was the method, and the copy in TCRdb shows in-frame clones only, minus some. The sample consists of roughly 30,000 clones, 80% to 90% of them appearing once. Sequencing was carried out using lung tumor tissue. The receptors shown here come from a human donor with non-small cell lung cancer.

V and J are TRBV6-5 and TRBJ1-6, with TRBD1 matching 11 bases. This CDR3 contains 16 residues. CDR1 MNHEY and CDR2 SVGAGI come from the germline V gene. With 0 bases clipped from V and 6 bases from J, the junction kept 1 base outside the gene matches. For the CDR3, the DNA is TGTGCCAGCAGTTACTCCGGGACAGGGGGTAATTCACCCCTCCACTTT. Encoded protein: CASSYSGTGGNSPLHF.

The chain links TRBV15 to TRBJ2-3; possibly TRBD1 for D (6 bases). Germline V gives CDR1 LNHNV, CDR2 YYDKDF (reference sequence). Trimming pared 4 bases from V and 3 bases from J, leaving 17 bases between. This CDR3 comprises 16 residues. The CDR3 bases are TGTGCCACCAGCACTTTAGGGGGTCAATTGACAGATACGCAGTATTTT. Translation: CATSTLGGQLTDTQYF.

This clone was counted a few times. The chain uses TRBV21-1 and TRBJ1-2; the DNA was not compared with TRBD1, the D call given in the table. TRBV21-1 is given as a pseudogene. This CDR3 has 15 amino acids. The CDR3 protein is CASSKVGRSNYGYTF. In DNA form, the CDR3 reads TGTGCCAGCAGCAAAGTTGGCAGGTCTAACTATGGCTACACCTTC.